The following is a T cell receptor (beta chain) sequence with its context. The record originates from a study of blood T cell repertoires in COVID-19. Background on the study: PBMCs, B-cell-depleted T cells, or T cells were the source of the cDNA or gDNA that made up the material.

The germline CDR1 and CDR2 sequences are ENHRY and SYGVKD. The CDR3 covers 16 residues. After removal of 0 bases from V and 0 bases from J, the junction contained 4 bases not matched to a gene. Cohorts were assigned according to the clinical history that participants reported. Produced via immunoSEQ multiplex PCR; TCRdb's table is partial and in-frame only. The sample has under 200,000 clones; more than 75% are singletons. This TCR was sampled from a woman aged 45-59 years who had recovered from COVID-19. The sequenced material came from PBMCs or T cells enriched from blood (not recorded which). The V gene is TRBV10-3, the J gene TRBJ2-5; 7 bases map to TRBD2. Here the CDR3 DNA reads TGTGCCATCAGTGAGTCGGGGGGGACCTACCAAGAGACCCAGTACTTC. Amino acids: CAISESGGTYQETQYF.